This T cell receptor (beta chain) is from a study of OX40 agonist ivuxolimab in advanced cancers. Regarding the study in general: Ivuxolimab was a fully human IgG2 agonistic monoclonal antibody targeting the costimulatory receptor OX40 (CD134). Intravenous ivuxolimab was administered to patients every 2 weeks at six dose levels: 0.01, 0.1, 0.3, 1.5, 3 and 10 mg/kg. Among the roughly 52 dose-escalation patients, 19 had hepatocellular carcinoma, some 15 melanoma, 9 renal cell carcinoma and 9 head and neck cancer. The dose-escalation cohort was 80% to 90% male with a mean age of approximately 60 years, ranging from roughly 23 to 79. Patients were allowed to have had prior anti-PD-1, anti-PD-L1 or anti-CTLA-4 therapy, and more than 35% of the dose-escalation patients had been treated with checkpoint inhibitors. Partial responses occurred in three dose-escalation patients, of whom one had hepatocellular carcinoma and two had cutaneous melanoma. The purpose of peripheral TCRbeta sequencing was to test whether ivuxolimab changed TCR sequence diversity and led to clonal T-cell expansion. The paper describes the monotherapy dose-escalation part (N ≈ 52 patients) of the phase I trial of ivuxolimab. Overall study results and their limits: Low levels of normalized T-cell clonal expansion were also shown by some nonresponding patients. After ivuxolimab, more expanded clones were found on average in CD8+ T cells than in CD4+ T cells. Antigen specificity was not determined for the clonally expanded peripheral T cells. At doses of 0.1 to 3.0 mg/kg, clonal expansion of both CD4+ and CD8+ T cells in blood was seen between baseline and week 6. In partial responders in the 0.1-3.0 mg/kg groups, normalized peripheral clonal expansion was found to be among the lowest, especially among CD8+ T cells.

The trial excluded patients who had a history of autoimmune disease or who were on systemic immunosuppression. In every dose cohort, peripheral blood was drawn for TCR sequencing at baseline, cycle 4 day 1, and cycle 7 day 1. Samples came from an open-label, multicenter, first-in-human phase I dose-escalation trial of ivuxolimab. The trial enrolled adults with locally advanced or metastatic head and neck squamous cell, hepatocellular, melanoma or renal cell carcinoma. CD4+ and CD8+ T cells were sorted separately from peripheral blood before TCR sequencing. With respect to this clone: Its antigen is currently not known. No quality values exist for individual bases; no much larger clone is one base distant.

Including cysteine and phenylalanine, the CDR3 has 14 amino acids. The only DNA kept is the CDR3, 42 bases in frame from the first base. The germline V gene gives CDR1 as ENHRY and CDR2 as SYGVKD. At the junction V is shortened by 6 bases and J by 1 base, with 9 bases in between. Genomic DNA was isolated from the sorted cells so that the TCRbeta CDR3 region could be sequenced. The immunoSEQ Assay was used for sequencing of TCRbeta CDR3 regions. This is the immuneACCESS table as TCRdb keeps it, with only in-frame sequences that have V and J called. A part of the clones is gone; compared with another copy, unresolved V genes explain less than half, and the rest is unexplained. The sample includes about 50,000 clones, with about 88% observed a single time. Jointly, the top ten make up about 0.64% of the sample.

This specimen was CD4+ or CD8+ T cells sorted from blood, taken in a trial of the OX40 agonist ivuxolimab. The receptor chain draws on TRBV10-3 and TRBJ2-2; the D assignment is uncertain and may be TRBD1 or TRBD2, with 5 bases supporting each. The TCR comes from an adult with an advanced solid tumor such as melanoma, head and neck, liver or kidney cancer. The sequenced DNA is TGTGCCATCAGCAGGGACCAGAACACCGGGGAGCTGTTTTTT. Its amino acids are CAISRDQNTGELFF.